This T cell receptor (beta chain) was recovered during a study of shared clonotypes between healthy human individuals. From germline, CDR1 is KGHSH and CDR2 LQKENI. The CDR3 covers 13 residues. Deletions cut 5 bases from V and 0 bases from J, with 7 bases between. Profiled with immunoSEQ multiplex PCR; TCRdb holds only in-frame clones, not every one. The sample consists of 2,500,000 or so clones, 85% to 95% of them appearing once. What was sequenced was naive CD4+ T cells from PBMCs. Subset reported: CD45RA+ positively selected. This chain joins TRBV18 and TRBJ2-5; D call uncertain. This sequence was found in a man between 18 and 29 years old in good health. Some clones in this sample may be carry-over from other donors' samples. The CDR3 loop reads CASSIRHQETQYF. The CDR3, as DNA: TGTGCCAGCTCAATACGCCACCAAGAGACCCAGTACTTC.